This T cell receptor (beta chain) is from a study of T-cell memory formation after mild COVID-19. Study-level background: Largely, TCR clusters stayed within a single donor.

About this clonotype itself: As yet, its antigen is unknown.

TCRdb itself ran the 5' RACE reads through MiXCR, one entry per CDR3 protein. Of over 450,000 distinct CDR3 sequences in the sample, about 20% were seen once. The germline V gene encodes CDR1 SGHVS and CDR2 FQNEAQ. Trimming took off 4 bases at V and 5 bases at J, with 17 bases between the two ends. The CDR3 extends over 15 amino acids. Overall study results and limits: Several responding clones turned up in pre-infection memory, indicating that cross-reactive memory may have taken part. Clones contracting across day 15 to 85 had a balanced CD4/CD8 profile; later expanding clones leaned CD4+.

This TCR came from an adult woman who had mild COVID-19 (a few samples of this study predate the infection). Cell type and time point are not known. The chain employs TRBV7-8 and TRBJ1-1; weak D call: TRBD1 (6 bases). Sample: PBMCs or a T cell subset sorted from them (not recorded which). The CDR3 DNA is TGTGCCAGCAGCTCAGAAAGAGGGGGTTTAACTGAAGCTTTCTTT. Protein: CASSSERGGLTEAFF.